Listed here is a single T cell receptor (beta chain). Which antigen it targets is not known. Base qualities are missing; no much larger clone stands one base away. The immunoSEQ Assay was the method used to sequence TCRbeta CDR3 regions. After extraction, genomic DNA underwent amplification by bias-controlled multiplex PCR, followed by high-throughput sequencing. Regarding the original processing steps: Collapsing and filtering of sequences were performed to quantify the absolute abundance of each unique TCRbeta CDR3 region. T cell fraction was estimated by normalization of TCRbeta template counts to usable DNA, with usable DNA being measured through amplification of reference genes present in all nucleated cells. Repertoire TCRs were annotated as SARS-CoV-2-specific by exact matching of V gene, CDR3 amino acid sequence and J gene to a known reactive TCR set. MIRA supplied the reference SARS-CoV-2 TCR set, which was filtered for enrichment in COVID-19-positive ImmuneCODE repertoires so that public or cross-reactive TCRs were removed. Based on the MIRA antigens, annotated TCRs were further analysed at the level of specific ORF or position within ORF. Breadth was defined as the number of annotated unique rearrangements divided by the total number of unique productive rearrangements, and depth was defined as the summed frequency of the annotated unique rearrangements. Two-sided Wilcoxon rank-sum tests were used to compare TCR breadth between groups. TCRdb carries this immuneACCESS record with in-frame sequences only. Its versions omit some clonotypes, under half of them owing to an unresolved V gene in the studies checked, with the rest unexplained. Clonal size and the V and J genes are those of that table, whereas D and trimming came from the DNA. The sample table records about 350,000 clones; about 85% of these occur just once. The biggest ten clones account for 6.4% of the sample.

This specimen comes from a study of Ad26.COV2.S vaccination and SARS-CoV-2 variants (dated by TCRdb to 2020 to 2023). With regard to the full study: Vaccine-arm donors were drawn from COV1001, a multicentre, randomized, double-blind, placebo-controlled phase I-IIa trial of Ad26.COV2.S in healthy adults. A total of 32 samples were included in the TCR-sequenced set, comprising around 19 Ad26.COV2.S vaccine recipients, 5 placebo recipients and 8 SARS-CoV-2 convalescent individuals. The specificity and breadth of SARS-CoV-2-reactive T cell receptors after Ad26.COV2.S vaccination were assessed by TCRbeta repertoire sequencing. Investigators remained blinded to trial group allocation during experiments and outcome assessment. Ad26.COV2.S was given intramuscularly at 5x10^10 or 1x10^11 viral particles, as a single shot or as two shots 56 days apart. Trial participants were randomized into five groups of five: low-dose or high-dose Ad26.COV2.S given once or twice, or placebo on both occasions. What the research found in general, with its limitations: Vaccine and placebo recipients had similar non-spike TCR breadth, a finding consistent with the vaccine containing only spike. It was noted by the authors that total T cell responses may have been underestimated by the TCR breadth and depth analyses. Compared with placebo recipients, Ad26.COV2.S recipients showed higher spike-specific TCR breadth (P = 0.0014). After vaccination, substantial breadth of spike-specific CD8+ and CD4+ T cell responses was reported. The study was not powered for comparison of responses between vaccine doses or regimens.

The treatment or condition tag for this specimen amounts to: about 20 received Ad26.COV2.S at low or high dose, single or two shots; about 5 received placebo; per-sample allocation not given. For vaccine and placebo recipients, the sequenced repertoires came from samples collected on day 63 after the first injection. Between 29 July and 7 August 2020, Cohort 1b enrolled approximately 26 adults aged 18-55 years at one site in Boston, USA. As a vaccine, Ad26.COV2.S was a replication-incompetent adenovirus type 26 vector that expressed a prefusion-stabilized SARS-CoV-2 spike protein derived from the original Wuhan strain. According to the germline V gene, CDR1 reads SGHVS and CDR2 reads FQNEAQ. The CDR3 measures 14 amino acids from cysteine to phenylalanine. Left in the record is the CDR3 DNA by itself, 42 bases read in frame from the first base. V and J are truncated by 2 bases and 3 bases respectively, leaving an intervening sequence of 10 bases.

The sequence is built from TRBV7-8 and TRBJ1-2; no D segment can be confidently identified. The sequencing here drew on peripheral blood, taken in a trial of Ad26.COV2.S vaccine versus placebo. This TCR was sampled from a person between 18 and 59 years old who received the Ad26.COV2.S COVID-19 vaccine or a placebo. The CDR3 amino acid sequence is: CASSLLNRDYGYTF. The sequenced DNA is TGTGCCAGCAGCTTATTAAACCGGGACTATGGCTACACCTTC.